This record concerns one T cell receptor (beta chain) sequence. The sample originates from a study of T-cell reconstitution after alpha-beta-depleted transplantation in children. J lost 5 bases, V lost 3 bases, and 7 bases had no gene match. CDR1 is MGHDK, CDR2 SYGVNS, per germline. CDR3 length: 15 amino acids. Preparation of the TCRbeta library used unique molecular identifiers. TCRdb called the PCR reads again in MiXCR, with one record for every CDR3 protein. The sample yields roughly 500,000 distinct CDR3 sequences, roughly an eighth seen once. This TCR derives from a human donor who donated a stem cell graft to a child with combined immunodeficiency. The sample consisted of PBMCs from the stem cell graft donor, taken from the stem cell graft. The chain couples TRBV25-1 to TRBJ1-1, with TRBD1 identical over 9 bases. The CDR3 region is CASSDARTGDTEAFF. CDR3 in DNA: TGTGCCAGCAGTGACGCAAGGACAGGGGATACTGAAGCTTTCTTT.